Listed below are T cell receptor beta chains from one sample, sequenced in a study of T cell changes during pregnancy in multiple sclerosis. Sequencing used immunoSEQ multiplex PCR; TCRdb keeps in-frame clones, though not all of them. The table lists 40,000 or so clones, roughly nine tenths of them singletons. Sequencing used CD4+ T cells from peripheral blood mononuclear cells, obtained in the first trimester of pregnancy. These receptors originate from a female donor with multiple sclerosis, enrolled in a pregnancy study. Each CDR3 is given with its conserved first and last residue. A D gene is named only where the DNA matches it firmly. A row's size may be missing; if present it is once, few, many or a size class.

>TRBD2|TRBJ2-5|TRBV5-1|.
CASSGGTSGSETQYF
TGCGCCAGCAGCGGCGGGACTAGCGGGAGCGAGACCCAGTACTTC
>TRBD1|TRBJ1-1|TRBV7-2|.
CASSLTGATEAFF
TGTGCCAGCAGCTTGACAGGGGCCACTGAAGCTTTCTTT
>.|TRBJ2-1|TRBV7-2|.
CASSLGDWGDEQFF
TGTGCCAGCAGCTTAGGGGACTGGGGGGATGAGCAGTTCTTC
>.|TRBJ2-7|TRBV28|.
CASRVTGLPYEQYF
TGTGCCAGCAGAGTTACAGGGCTGCCCTACGAGCAGTACTTC
>TRBD2|TRBJ2-3|TRBV9|.
CASSVGGGLVTDTQYF
TGTGCCAGCAGCGTGGGAGGAGGACTAGTGACAGATACGCAGTATTTT
>TRBD2|TRBJ2-5|TRBV28|.
CASSWGLAGGETQYF
TGTGCCAGCAGTTGGGGACTAGCGGGAGGGGAGACCCAGTACTTC
>.|TRBJ1-5|TRBV18|.
CASSPLRGRGQPQHF
TGTGCCAGCTCACCACTAAGGGGAAGGGGTCAGCCCCAGCATTTT
>.|TRBJ2-3|TRBV29-1|.
CSPCWGVGVRATDTQYF
TGCAGCCCCTGTTGGGGCGTGGGTGTTAGAGCCACAGATACGCAGTATTTT
>.|TRBJ2-7|TRBV30|.
CAWTQGTNTYEQYF
TGTGCCTGGACCCAGGGGACTAACACCTACGAGCAGTACTTC
>.|TRBJ2-3|TRBV19|.
CASSTSVLDTQYF
TGTGCCAGTAGTACCTCCGTATTAGATACGCAGTATTTT
>.|TRBJ1-1|TRBV10-1|.
CASSESSRGEAFF
TGCGCCAGCAGTGAGTCTTCAAGGGGTGAAGCTTTCTTT
>.|TRBJ1-3|TRBV5-4|.
CASTQNMGPTIYF
TGTGCCAGCACCCAAAACATGGGCCCCACCATATATTTT
>.|TRBJ2-7|TRBV2|.
CASRAGAYEQYF
TGTGCCAGCAGGGCAGGGGCCTACGAGCAGTACTTC
>.|TRBJ2-1|TRBV29-1|.
CSVRSPRDEQFF
TGCAGCGTGCGGAGTCCCCGGGATGAGCAGTTCTTC
>.|TRBJ1-3|TRBV28|.
CASSLSSATAGNTIYF
TGTGCCAGCAGTTTAAGCTCGGCGACAGCCGGAAACACCATATATTTT
>TRBD2|TRBJ2-7|TRBV18|.
CASSPPRTSGRANEQYF
TGTGCCAGCTCACCGCCAAGGACTAGCGGGAGGGCCAACGAGCAGTACTTC
>TRBD2|TRBJ2-1|TRBV5-1|.
CASSLGTSAQGWWFF
TGCGCCAGCAGCTTGGGGACTAGCGCCCAGGGATGGTGGTTCTTC
>TRBD2|TRBJ2-1|TRBV28|.
CASSFPPVAGRYNEQFF
TGTGCCAGCAGTTTTCCCCCGGTAGCGGGACGCTACAATGAGCAGTTCTTC
>TRBD1|TRBJ2-5|TRBV5-1|.
CASSLVGQGRQETQYF
TGCGCCAGCAGCTTGGTCGGACAGGGGCGCCAAGAGACCCAGTACTTC
>TRBD1|TRBJ1-1|TRBV19|.
CASSMSGGTEAFF
TGTGCCAGTAGTATGTCAGGGGGCACTGAAGCTTTCTTT
>TRBD1|TRBJ2-3|TRBV4-1|.
CASSPWTGANTDTQYF
TGCGCCAGCAGCCCGTGGACAGGGGCGAACACAGATACGCAGTATTTT
>.|TRBJ2-3|TRBV5-1|.
CASSFGTSTDTQYF
TGCGCCAGCAGCTTCGGGACTAGCACAGATACGCAGTATTTT
>TRBD2|TRBJ2-5|TRBV19|.
CASSTGLAGYQETQYF
TGTGCCAGTAGTACCGGACTAGCAGGGTACCAAGAGACCCAGTACTTC
>.|TRBJ1-1|TRBV7-3|few
CASDRDKRTTEAFF
TGTGCCAGTGACCGGGACAAAAGAACAACTGAAGCTTTCTTT
>TRBD2|TRBJ2-5|TRBV4-1|.
CASSRQGTSGMKETQYF
TGCGCCAGCAGCCGACAAGGGACTAGCGGGATGAAAGAGACCCAGTACTTC
>.|TRBJ2-7|TRBV7-2|.
CASSPEIIGEQYF
TGTGCCAGCAGCCCCGAAATAATCGGGGAGCAGTACTTC
>TRBD2|TRBJ2-5|TRBV9|.
CASSPKGLAGDPNGETQYF
TGTGCCAGCAGCCCCAAGGGACTAGCGGGAGATCCCAACGGAGAGACCCAGTACTTC
>TRBD1|TRBJ1-2|TRBV10-3|once
CATSQDRDGGGYTF
TGTGCCACCTCACAGGACAGGGACGGAGGAGGCTACACCTTC
>TRBD2|TRBJ2-1|TRBV19|.
CASTVSGSNEQFF
TGTGCCAGTACTGTAAGCGGGAGCAATGAGCAGTTCTTC
>TRBD2|TRBJ2-1|TRBV7-9|few
CASSPTSGRGSYNEQFF
TGTGCCAGCAGCCCGACTAGCGGGAGAGGGTCCTACAATGAGCAGTTCTTC
>.|TRBJ1-2|TRBV7-2|.
CASSPRGEQGYTF
TGTGCCAGCAGCCCACGCGGGGAACAAGGCTACACCTTC
>.|TRBJ1-1|TRBV23-1|once
CASSHPVEGIAEAFF
TGCGCCAGCAGTCATCCCGTTGAGGGCATCGCTGAAGCTTTCTTT
>TRBD1|TRBJ1-2|TRBV7-3|.
CASSSTGENGYTF
TGTGCCAGCAGTTCGACAGGGGAAAATGGCTACACCTTC
>TRBD1|TRBJ2-7|TRBV5-1|.
CASSLGGTANYEQYF
TGCGCCAGCAGCTTGGGGGGGACAGCTAACTACGAGCAGTACTTC
>TRBD1|TRBJ1-4|TRBV5-1|.
CASGLTGDSEKLFF
TGCGCCAGCGGCCTGACAGGGGATTCTGAAAAACTGTTTTTT
>.|TRBJ2-1|TRBV21-1|.
CASSKEVWGTSGTEEQFF
TGTGCCAGCAGCAAAGAGGTTTGGGGGACTAGCGGGACAGAGGAGCAGTTCTTC
>.|TRBJ1-1|TRBV18|.
CASSPGAGGTEAFF
TGTGCCAGCTCACCGGGGGCTGGGGGCACTGAAGCTTTCTTT
>.|TRBJ2-7|TRBV7-2|few
CASSQTAGPYEQYF
TGTGCCAGCAGCCAAACGGCAGGTCCCTACGAGCAGTACTTC
>TRBD1|TRBJ2-4|TRBV19|.
CASSMSDVGTDKNIQYF
TGTGCCAGTAGTATGTCCGATGTCGGGACAGATAAAAACATTCAGTACTTC
>TRBD1|TRBJ1-5|TRBV18|.
CASSRDSDQPQHF
TGTGCCAGCTCACGGGACAGCGATCAGCCCCAGCATTTT
>TRBD2|TRBJ2-1|TRBV6-5|.
CASSPRGEFYNEQFF
TGTGCCAGCAGTCCCCGGGGGGAGTTTTACAATGAGCAGTTCTTC
>.|TRBJ1-2|TRBV28|.
CASSLKGSGYTF
TGTGCCAGCAGTTTAAAGGGGTCTGGCTACACCTTC
>TRBD1|TRBJ2-2|TRBV19|.
CASIGTANTGELFF
TGTGCCAGTATCGGGACAGCAAACACCGGGGAGCTGTTTTTT
>.|TRBJ2-5|TRBV5-4|.
CASSLTIRAQGETQYF
TGTGCCAGCAGTTTAACTATCCGGGCCCAGGGGGAGACCCAGTACTTC
>.|TRBJ2-3|TRBV9|.
CASSVQGGSGDTQYF
TGTGCCAGCAGCGTTCAGGGGGGCTCTGGAGATACGCAGTATTTT
>TRBD1|TRBJ2-7|TRBV28|.
CASRGTAYYEQYF
TGTGCCAGTAGGGGGACAGCTTACTACGAGCAGTACTTC
>.|TRBJ1-3|TRBV9|.
CASSQWGNTIYF
TGTGCCAGCAGCCAGTGGGGAAACACCATATATTTT
>.|TRBJ2-5|TRBV4-2|.
CASSRQTEQETQYF
TGTGCCAGCAGCCGCCAAACAGAACAAGAGACCCAGTACTTC